The clone carrying this TCR beta chain appeared a few times. Its specificity is not known. From the 5' RACE reads, TCRdb called clonotypes with MiXCR, one entry per CDR3 protein. The sample holds several thousand distinct CDR3 sequences, under 9.5% seen once. As for time point: sample taken at primary tumor resection. The data derive from a study of spatial heterogeneity in lung cancer. Findings of the study overall: Tumor mutation count correlated with how many alpha and beta TCRs expanded intratumorally.

The receptor's source is a female donor with early-stage non-small cell lung cancer. Sequences were derived from lung tumor tissue, sampled at surgery.

The chain's CDR3 is CASSQDPASYTF. The CDR3, as DNA: TGTGCCAGCAGCCAAGATCCAGCAAGCTACACCTTC. This chain connects TRBV4-2 to TRBJ1-2; D remains ambiguous. CDR3 length: 12 amino acids. V gave up 0 bases and J gave up 9 bases, with 8 bases separating them. Germline assignment: CDR1 LGHNA and CDR2 YNFKEQ.